These 27 T cell receptor beta chains share one sample of origin, sequenced in a study of cytomegalovirus exposure and HLA in healthy donors. Primers included in the PCR were 60 Vbeta and 13 Jbeta primers. Profiling relied on immunoSEQ multiplex PCR, and the TCRdb table lists in-frame clones only, not all of them. The repertoire has 180,000 or so clones, roughly 80% of them found once; the top ten carry 0.77%. What was sequenced was PBMCs. The origin of the receptors is a woman between 18 and 30 years old in good health and CMV-seronegative.

The chain is built from TRBV5-1 and TRBJ2-1; 14 bases agree with TRBD2. The V gene end was trimmed by 0 bases and the J gene end by 6 bases; junction bases not matched to a gene: 2. Germline assignment: CDR1 SGHRS and CDR2 YFSETQ. The CDR3 contains 16 residues. CDR3 region: CASSLVGLAGVNEQFF. CDR3 DNA sequence: TGCGCCAGCAGCTTGGTGGGACTAGCGGGAGTCAATGAGCAGTTCTTC.

This clone was seen once. The J gene is TRBJ1-5, the V gene TRBV11-2, with D perhaps matching TRBD1 (6 bases). Between the trimmed V and J ends, which lost 6 bases and 6 bases, there was a span of 15 bases. In germline, CDR1 is SGHAT, CDR2 FQNNGV. CDR3 length: 14 residues. CDR3: CASSSTGRVQPQHF. CDR3 DNA: TGTGCCAGCAGTTCAACAGGGAGGGTTCAGCCCCAGCATTTT.

The chain couples TRBV5-1 to TRBJ2-1, with 8 bases matching TRBD2. J lost 8 bases, V lost 5 bases, and 6 bases had no gene match. CDR1 SGHRS and CDR2 YFSETQ come from the germline V gene. The CDR3 contains 13 residues. As DNA, the CDR3 is TGCGCCAGCAGAAAGCGGGAGTACGATGAGCAGTTCTTC. Translated: CASRKREYDEQFF.

This sequence joins TRBV5-1 and TRBJ1-5, with D maybe TRBD1 (5 bases). V lost 4 bases to trimming and J lost 5 bases, with 10 bases between them. The V gene's germline CDR1 is SGHRS and CDR2 YFSETQ. The CDR3 is made up of 13 amino acids. The DNA of the CDR3 is TGCGCCAGCAGCATTGGGGGGGATCAGCCCCAGCATTTT. Translation gives CASSIGGDQPQHF. Complete variable domain (other parts from reference TRBV5-1 and TRBJ1-5): KAGVTQTPRYLIKTRGQQVTLSCSPISGHRSVSWYQQTPGQGLQFLFEYFSETQRNKGNFPGRFSGRQFSNSRSEMNVSTLELGDSALYLCASSIGGDQPQHFGDGTRLSIL.

This clone was observed a single time. The rearrangement uses TRBV14 and TRBJ2-5; D perhaps matches TRBD1 (5 bases). CDR1 is SGHDN and CDR2 is FVKESK in the germline V gene. The length of the CDR3 is 17 residues. Trimming took 2 bases from V and 0 from J, leaving 16 bases between them. CDR3 loop: CASSQSPLTVYQETQYF. The DNA of the CDR3 is TGTGCCAGCAGCCAAAGTCCCTTGACAGTCTACCAAGAGACCCAGTACTTC.

The V gene is TRBV6-6, the J gene TRBJ2-7, with a weak D call TRBD1 (6 bases). CDR3 length: 13 residues. V dropped 4 bases and J dropped 5 bases, with 12 bases sitting between them. The germline V gene has CDR1 MNHNY and CDR2 SVGAGI (reference sequence). The CDR3 region is CASSSRDTHEQYF. CDR3 nucleotides: TGTGCCAGCAGTTCTCGGGACACCCACGAGCAGTACTTC.

This chain links TRBV28 with TRBJ1-4, with D tentatively TRBD1 (5 bases). With 7 bases removed from V and 10 bases from J, the gap between germline ends came to 19 bases. The CDR3 length is 14 residues. From germline, CDR1 is MDHEN and CDR2 SYDVKM. The DNA of the CDR3 is TGTGCCAGCACCGAATCCAGGGAGGGAAGAAAACTGTTTTTT. Amino acids: CASTESREGRKLFF.

The chain employs TRBV5-1 and TRBJ2-7; a weak D match, TRBD2 (6 bases). V gave up 4 bases and J gave up 10 bases, with 21 bases separating them. Per germline, CDR1 SGHRS and CDR2 YFSETQ. The CDR3 sequence is 14 residues long. The CDR3 DNA sequence: TGCGCCAGCAGCCTTGACAGACTAGAGTCGGTTCAGTACTTC. Amino acids: CASSLDRLESVQYF.

This chain joins TRBV19 and TRBJ1-1, with D tentatively TRBD1 (6 bases). The CDR3 is made up of 16 amino acids. From germline, CDR1 is LNHDA and CDR2 SQIVND (reference sequence). V gave up 4 bases and J gave up 0 bases, with 15 bases separating them. The DNA of the CDR3 is TGTGCCAGTAGTAGCGGGGGCGCCCAAATGAACACTGAAGCTTTCTTT. It encodes CASSSGGAQMNTEAFF.

The genes are TRBV11-3 and TRBJ2-1, with D hard to call. The CDR3 extends over 13 amino acids. The V and J ends lost 2 bases and 5 bases respectively, with 7 bases between them. The germline V gene has CDR1 SGHNT and CDR2 YENEEA. This CDR3 reads CASSLSVNNEQFF. The DNA of the CDR3 is TGTGCCAGCAGCTTATCGGTGAACAATGAGCAGTTCTTC.

CDR3 coding DNA: TGTGCCAGCAGCTTAGGGGACAGAGACTATGAAAAACTGTTTTTT. Amino acids: CASSLGDRDYEKLFF. The chain employs TRBV11-2 and TRBJ1-4, with 7 bases aligning to TRBD1. CDR1 is SGHAT, CDR2 FQNNGV, per germline. The CDR3 is made up of 15 amino acids. With 1 base clipped from V and 6 bases from J, the junction kept 5 bases outside the gene matches.

The CDR3 bases are TGTGCCAGCAGTTCGTTTATGCGCACCTACGAGCAGTACTTC. Residues: CASSSFMRTYEQYF. J is TRBJ2-7 and V is TRBV6-5; D unresolved. Germline V CDR1 and CDR2: MNHEY, SVGAGI. The CDR3 totals 14 residues. Trimming shortened V by 4 bases and J by 2 bases, and 12 bases separated the two germline ends.

This chain uses TRBV4-1 with TRBJ1-1; D unresolved. The CDR3 contains 11 residues. Germline CDR1 MGHRA, CDR2 YSYEKL. Trimming pared 1 base from V and 14 bases from J, leaving 11 bases between. For the CDR3, the DNA is TGCGCCAGCAGCCAAGGCCAAGGAGGGTTCTTT. It is translated as CASSQGQGGFF.

The chain carries TRBV6-1 and TRBJ2-7; D is undetermined. Per germline, CDR1 MNHNS and CDR2 SASEGT. V dropped 3 bases and J dropped 11 bases, with 20 bases sitting between them. The CDR3 has 14 amino acids. The CDR3 is CASSDRLPIRVEYF. The DNA for the CDR3 is TGTGCCAGCAGTGACCGTCTACCGATACGAGTGGAGTACTTC.

The chain is built from TRBV7-2 and TRBJ2-1, with TRBD2 matching 11 bases. The CDR3 sequence is 16 residues long. Germline V gives CDR1 SGHTA, CDR2 FQGNSA. The junction had 4 bases not matched to a gene; V was cut back by 5 bases and J by 1 base. The CDR3 loop is CASSQRTSGSYNEQFF. The CDR3 DNA follows: TGTGCCAGCAGCCAAAGGACTAGCGGGTCCTACAATGAGCAGTTCTTC.

V is TRBV5-4 and J is TRBJ2-1, with 8 bases matching TRBD2. Germline CDR1 and CDR2: SGHNT and YYREEE (reference sequence). This CDR3 has 17 residues. Unmatched junction bases numbered 10, after V lost 1 base and J lost 4 bases. CDR3 sequence (DNA): TGTGCCAGCAGCTTGTACCCCGGGAGGGCTCGGTACAATGAGCAGTTCTTC. Its protein product is CASSLYPGRARYNEQFF.

This chain links TRBV5-8 with TRBJ2-1; the match to TRBD2 covers 10 bases. The CDR3 spans 18 residues. Trimming took 0 bases from V and 5 from J; bases not matched to a gene: 11. Germline CDR1 reads SGHTS; CDR2 reads YDEGEE. CDR3 residues: CASSLDRMVLAGDNEQFF. CDR3 nucleotides: TGTGCCAGCAGCTTGGACAGGATGGTGCTAGCGGGAGACAATGAGCAGTTCTTC.

This rearrangement joins TRBV6-1 to TRBJ1-1, with D perhaps TRBD1 (6 bases). Germline lookup yields CDR1 MNHNS and CDR2 SASEGT. Trimming cost V 7 bases and J 5 bases, with 17 bases left between them. CDR3 size: 14 residues. As DNA, the CDR3 is TGTGCCAGCATCCGTCCAGGGGCTTGGACTGAAGCTTTCTTT. Translated, it gives CASIRPGAWTEAFF.

The rearrangement links TRBV4-3 to TRBJ2-3, with 7 bases aligning to TRBD1. V shed 5 bases, J shed 1 base, and the junction held 9 bases outside the gene matches. The CDR3 is 16 residues long. Germline CDR1 LGHNA, CDR2 YSLEER. The CDR3 DNA follows: TGCGCCAGCAGCTCCCAAGGGGGCGTTCGCACAGATACGCAGTATTTT. Translating it yields CASSSQGGVRTDTQYF.

The rearrangement joins TRBV6-5 to TRBJ2-1; D remains ambiguous. The CDR3 extends over 11 amino acids. Looked up from germline, CDR1 is MNHEY and CDR2 is SVGAGI. Trimming pared 6 bases from V and 6 bases from J, leaving 6 bases between. CDR3 nucleotide sequence: TGTGCCAGCAGAAGCTCCAATGAGCAGTTCTTC. Its translation: CASRSSNEQFF.

The rearrangement links TRBV2 to TRBJ1-4; D possibly corresponds to TRBD1 (5 bases). Germline V lookup: CDR1 SNHLY, CDR2 FYNNEI. This CDR3 has 14 amino acids. With 0 bases removed from V and 8 bases from J, the gap between germline ends came to 10 bases. For the CDR3, the DNA is TGTGCCAGCAGTGAAGCGGGGGGAGGCGAAAAACTGTTTTTT. It specifies CASSEAGGGEKLFF.

The J gene is TRBJ1-5, the V gene TRBV15, with a tentative D call TRBD1 (6 bases). V shed 3 bases and J shed 4 bases, with 10 bases lying between them. The CDR3 covers 14 residues. CDR1 and CDR2 from the germline V gene are LNHNV and YYDKDF (reference sequence). The CDR3 sequence: CATSREDRNQPQHF. The CDR3 bases are TGTGCCACCAGCAGGGAAGACAGGAATCAGCCCCAGCATTTT.

The chain links TRBV5-1 to TRBJ2-3; the D is unclear. The CDR3 spans 14 residues. Trimming pared 0 bases from V and 4 bases from J, leaving 9 bases between. Germline-derived CDR1 and CDR2 are SGHRS and YFSETQ. CDR3 in amino acids: CASSLVSYPDTQYF. DNA of the CDR3: TGCGCCAGCAGCTTGGTTTCCTACCCAGATACGCAGTATTTT.

V and J are TRBV19 and TRBJ1-2; perhaps TRBD1 as D (6 bases). Per the germline V gene, CDR1 is LNHDA and CDR2 is SQIVND (reference sequence). The CDR3 consists of 17 residues. The ends were cut back, 5 bases at V and 6 bases at J, with 25 bases in the middle. The CDR3 reads CASSETFSQGFRDGYTF. For the CDR3, the DNA is TGTGCCAGTAGTGAGACCTTCTCACAGGGTTTTCGAGATGGCTACACCTTC. The full variable domain, its missing parts supplied by reference TRBV19 and TRBJ1-2, is DGGITQSPKYLFRKEGQNVTLSCEQNLNHDAMYWYRQDPGQGLRLIYYSQIVNDFQKGDIAEGYSVSREKKESFPLTVTSAQKNPTAFYLCASSETFSQGFRDGYTFGSGTRLTVV.

The V gene is TRBV2, the J gene TRBJ1-6; TRBD1 agrees at 8 bases. The CDR3 has 14 amino acids. J was trimmed by 9 bases and V by 7 bases; bases with no gene match: 8. CDR1 is SNHLY, CDR2 FYNNEI, per germline. This CDR3 reads CASKESGGISPLHF. The CDR3 nucleotides read TGTGCCAGCAAGGAGTCAGGGGGCATTTCACCCCTCCACTTT.

This clone was seen more than once but under ten times. The chain recombines TRBV5-4 with TRBJ1-4, with 11 bases that match TRBD1. The J segment lost 8 bases and the V segment lost 7 bases, leaving 4 bases of the junction unmatched. Germline V lookup: CDR1 SGHNT, CDR2 YYREEE (reference sequence). The CDR3 sequence is 13 residues long. In DNA, the CDR3 is TGTGCCAGCGGGGACAGGGGGAAGGAAAAACTGTTTTTT. Translation gives CASGDRGKEKLFF.

The chain combines TRBV11-1 with TRBJ2-5; D unresolved. Germline CDR1 is SGHAT and CDR2 is FQDESV (reference sequence). The CDR3 is made up of 14 amino acids. V was clipped by 4 bases and J by 5 bases, with 14 bases between them. CDR3 sequence (DNA): TGTGCCAGCAGCTCTGACTCCATTGCCGAGACCCAGTACTTC. Its translation: CASSSDSIAETQYF.